This T cell receptor beta chain derives from a study of cytomegalovirus exposure and HLA in healthy donors. Study-level points and caveats: Several top significant clusters appeared, in a later analysis, to be linked to common viral pathogens. A prior analysis recorded that most TCR beta V segments were productive about 87% or about 30% of the time. Presence/absence analyses assumed roughly uniform sequencing depth across donors, which may not hold.

V lost 2 bases and J 0 bases, leaving 7 bases between the germline ends. CDR3 length: 14 residues. Looked up from germline, CDR1 is MDHEN and CDR2 is SYDVKM. The PCR contained 60 Vbeta and 13 Jbeta primers. Profiling relied on immunoSEQ multiplex PCR, and the TCRdb table lists in-frame clones only, not all of them. The sample carries about 160,000 clones, 75% to 80% recorded once. With regard to this clone: What it recognizes is unknown.

The TCR sequence derives from a woman aged 50 to 65 in good health and CMV-seropositive. This chain uses TRBV28 with TRBJ1-2, with no clear D. The specimen was PBMCs. CDR3: CASSLEYPNYGYTF. CDR3 in DNA: TGTGCCAGCAGTTTAGAGTACCCTAACTATGGCTACACCTTC.